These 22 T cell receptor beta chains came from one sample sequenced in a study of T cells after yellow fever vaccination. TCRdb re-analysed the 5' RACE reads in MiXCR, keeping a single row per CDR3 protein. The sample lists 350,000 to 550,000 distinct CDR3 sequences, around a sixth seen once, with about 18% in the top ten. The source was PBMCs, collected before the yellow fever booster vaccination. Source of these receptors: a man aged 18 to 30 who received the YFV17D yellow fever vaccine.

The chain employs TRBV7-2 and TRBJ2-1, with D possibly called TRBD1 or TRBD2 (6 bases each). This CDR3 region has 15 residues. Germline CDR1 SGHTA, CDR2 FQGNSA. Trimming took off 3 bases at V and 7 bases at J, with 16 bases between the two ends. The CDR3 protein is CASSFREGGHNEQFF. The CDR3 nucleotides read TGTGCCAGCAGCTTTAGAGAGGGGGGCCATAATGAGCAGTTCTTC.

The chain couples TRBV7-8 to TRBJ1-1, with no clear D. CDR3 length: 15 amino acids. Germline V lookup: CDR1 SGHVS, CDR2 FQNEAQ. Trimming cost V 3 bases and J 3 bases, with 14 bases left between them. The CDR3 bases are TGTGCCAGCAGCTTCAGGAGGGCGAGGGACACTGAAGCTTTCTTT. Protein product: CASSFRRARDTEAFF. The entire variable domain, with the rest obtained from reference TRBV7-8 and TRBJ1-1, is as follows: GAGVSQSPRYKVAKRGQDVALRCDPISGHVSLFWYQQALGQGPEFLTYFQNEAQLDKSGLPSDRFFAERPEGSVSTLKIQRTQQEDSAVYLCASSFRRARDTEAFFGQGTRLTVV.

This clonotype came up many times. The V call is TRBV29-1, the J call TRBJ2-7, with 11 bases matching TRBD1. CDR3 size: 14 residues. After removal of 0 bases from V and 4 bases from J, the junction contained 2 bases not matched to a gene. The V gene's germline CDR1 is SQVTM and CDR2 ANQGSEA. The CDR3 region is CSVEEDRGHYEQYF. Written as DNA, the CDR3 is TGCAGCGTTGAAGAGGACAGGGGGCATTACGAGCAGTACTTC.

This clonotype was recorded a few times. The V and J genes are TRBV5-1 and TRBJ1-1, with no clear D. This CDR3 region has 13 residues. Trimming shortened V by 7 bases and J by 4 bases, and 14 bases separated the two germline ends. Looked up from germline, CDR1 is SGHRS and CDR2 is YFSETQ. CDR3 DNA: TGCGCCAGCGCCTCTGGCAGCACCACTGAAGCTTTCTTT. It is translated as CASASGSTTEAFF.

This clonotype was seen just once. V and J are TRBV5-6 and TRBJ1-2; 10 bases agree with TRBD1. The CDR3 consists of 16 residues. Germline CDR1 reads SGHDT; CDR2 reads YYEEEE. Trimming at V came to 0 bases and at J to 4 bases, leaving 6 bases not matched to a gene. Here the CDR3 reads CASSLAPTGGSYGYTF. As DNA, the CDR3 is TGTGCCAGCAGCTTGGCCCCGACAGGGGGCAGCTATGGCTACACCTTC. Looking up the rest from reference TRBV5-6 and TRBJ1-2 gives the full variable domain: DAGVTQSPTHLIKTRGQQVTLRCSPKSGHDTVSWYQQALGQGPQFIFQYYEEEERQRGNFPDRFSGHQFPNYSSELNVNALLLGDSALYLCASSLAPTGGSYGYTFGSGTRLTVV.

The CDR3 coding sequence is TGCAGTGCTAGAAAAGCCTTAGCGGGAGTTCCCTCGCAGTATTTT. Translated: CSARKALAGVPSQYF. V is TRBV20-1 and J is TRBJ2-3; 9 bases map to TRBD2. The CDR3 covers 15 residues. Germline V CDR1 and CDR2: DFQATT, SNEGSKA (reference sequence). Losses at the gene ends were 2 bases for V and 10 bases for J; bases not matched to a gene: 13.

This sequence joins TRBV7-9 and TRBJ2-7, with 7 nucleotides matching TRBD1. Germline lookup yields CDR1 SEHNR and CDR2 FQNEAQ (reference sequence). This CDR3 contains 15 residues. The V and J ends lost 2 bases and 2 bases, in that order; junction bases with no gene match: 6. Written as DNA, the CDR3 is TGTGCCAGCAGCTTAACCTCGGGACAGCCCTACGAGCAGTACTTC. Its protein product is CASSLTSGQPYEQYF.

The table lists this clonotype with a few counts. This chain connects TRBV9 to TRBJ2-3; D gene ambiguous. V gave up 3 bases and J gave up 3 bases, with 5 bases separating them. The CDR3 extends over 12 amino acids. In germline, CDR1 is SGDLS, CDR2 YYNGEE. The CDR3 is CASSEGTDTQYF. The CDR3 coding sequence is TGTGCCAGCAGCGAAGGAACAGATACGCAGTATTTT.

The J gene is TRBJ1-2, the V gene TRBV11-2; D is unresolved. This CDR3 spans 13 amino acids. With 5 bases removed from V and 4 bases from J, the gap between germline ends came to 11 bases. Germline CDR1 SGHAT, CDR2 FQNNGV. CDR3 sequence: CASSRGRSYGYTF. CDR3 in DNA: TGTGCCAGCAGCCGAGGACGGTCCTATGGCTACACCTTC.

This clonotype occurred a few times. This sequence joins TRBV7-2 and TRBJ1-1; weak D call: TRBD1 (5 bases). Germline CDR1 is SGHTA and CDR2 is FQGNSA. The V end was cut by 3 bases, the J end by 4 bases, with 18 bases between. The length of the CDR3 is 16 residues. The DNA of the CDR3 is TGTGCCAGCAGCTTTAGGGGCGACGCGGGGGGCACTGAAGCTTTCTTT. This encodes CASSFRGDAGGTEAFF.

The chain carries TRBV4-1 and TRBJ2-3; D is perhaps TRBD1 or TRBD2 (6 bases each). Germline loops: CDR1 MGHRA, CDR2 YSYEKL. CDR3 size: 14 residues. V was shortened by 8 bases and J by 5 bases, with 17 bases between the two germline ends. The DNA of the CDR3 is TGCGCCAGCCTTTCAAGGGGGGCCGAAGATACGCAGTATTTT. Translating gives CASLSRGAEDTQYF.

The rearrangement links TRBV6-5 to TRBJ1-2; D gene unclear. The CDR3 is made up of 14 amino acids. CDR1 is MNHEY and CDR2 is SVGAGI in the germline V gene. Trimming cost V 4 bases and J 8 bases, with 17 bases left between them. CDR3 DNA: TGTGCCAGCAGTTTAAACGGACCACTCACCGGCTACACCTTC. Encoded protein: CASSLNGPLTGYTF.

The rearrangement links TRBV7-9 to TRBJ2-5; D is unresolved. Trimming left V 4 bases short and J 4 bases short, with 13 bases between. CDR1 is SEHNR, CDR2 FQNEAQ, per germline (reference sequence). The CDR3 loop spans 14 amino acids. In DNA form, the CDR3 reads TGTGCCAGCAGCTCCAAAGGGATAGGAGAGACCCAGTACTTC. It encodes CASSSKGIGETQYF.

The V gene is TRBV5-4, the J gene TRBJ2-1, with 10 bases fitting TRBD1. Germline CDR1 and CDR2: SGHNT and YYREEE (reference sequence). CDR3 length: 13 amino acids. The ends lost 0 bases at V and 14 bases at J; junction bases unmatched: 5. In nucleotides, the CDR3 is TGTGCCAGCAGCTTGGCCTCGGGGACAGGGGAGTTCTTC. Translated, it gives CASSLASGTGEFF.

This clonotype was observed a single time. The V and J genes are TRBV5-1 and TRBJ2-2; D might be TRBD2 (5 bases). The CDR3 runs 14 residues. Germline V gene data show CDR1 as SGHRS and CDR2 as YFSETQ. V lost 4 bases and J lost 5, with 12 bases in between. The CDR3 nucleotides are TGCGCCAGCAGCATCGGTTCGGGGACCGGGGAGCTGTTTTTT. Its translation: CASSIGSGTGELFF.

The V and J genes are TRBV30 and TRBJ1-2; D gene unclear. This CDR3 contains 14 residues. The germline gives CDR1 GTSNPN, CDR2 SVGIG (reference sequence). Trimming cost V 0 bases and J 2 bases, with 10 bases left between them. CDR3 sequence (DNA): TGTGCCTGGAGTGTACCCGGCAGGAACTATGGCTACACCTTC. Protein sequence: CAWSVPGRNYGYTF. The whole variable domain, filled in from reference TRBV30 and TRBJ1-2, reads SQTIHQWPATLVQPVGSPLSLECTVEGTSNPNLYWYRQAAGRGLQLLFYSVGIGQISSEVPQNLSASRPQDRQFILSSKKLLLSDSGFYLCAWSVPGRNYGYTFGSGTRLTVV.

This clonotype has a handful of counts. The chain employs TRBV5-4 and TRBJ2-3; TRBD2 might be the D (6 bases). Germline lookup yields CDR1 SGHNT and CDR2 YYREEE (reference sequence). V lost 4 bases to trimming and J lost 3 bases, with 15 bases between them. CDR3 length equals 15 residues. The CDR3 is CASSPDRRETDTQYF. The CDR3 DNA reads TGTGCCAGCAGCCCCGACCGGAGGGAGACAGATACGCAGTATTTT.

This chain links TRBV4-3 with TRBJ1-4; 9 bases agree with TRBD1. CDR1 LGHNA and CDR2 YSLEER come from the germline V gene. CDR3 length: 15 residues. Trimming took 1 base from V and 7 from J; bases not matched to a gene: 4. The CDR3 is CASSQGDREIEKLFF. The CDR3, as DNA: TGCGCCAGCAGCCAAGGGGACAGGGAAATTGAAAAACTGTTTTTT.

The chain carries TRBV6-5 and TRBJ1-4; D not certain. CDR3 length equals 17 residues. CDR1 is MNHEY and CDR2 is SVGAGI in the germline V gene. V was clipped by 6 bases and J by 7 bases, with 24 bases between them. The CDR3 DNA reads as TGTGCCAGCAGCCTACGCGGGGTCCCTCCGCGCTCTGAAAAACTGTTTTTT. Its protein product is CASSLRGVPPRSEKLFF.

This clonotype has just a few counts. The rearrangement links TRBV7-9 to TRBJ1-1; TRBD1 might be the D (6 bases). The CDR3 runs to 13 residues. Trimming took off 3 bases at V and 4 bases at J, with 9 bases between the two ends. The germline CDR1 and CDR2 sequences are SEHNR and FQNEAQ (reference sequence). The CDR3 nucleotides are TGTGCCAGCAGCTTGTCCAGGGGCACTGAAGCTTTCTTT. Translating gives CASSLSRGTEAFF.

DNA of the CDR3: TGTGCCACCAGCAGGGGGGCAGGGGGCTACGAGCAGTACGTC. Its protein product is CATSRGAGGYEQYV. The chain is built from TRBV15 and TRBJ2-7; TRBD1 matches at 7 bases. V lost 3 bases to trimming and J lost 3 bases; unmatched junction nucleotides: 5. CDR3 length: 14 residues. The germline gives CDR1 LNHNV, CDR2 YYDKDF (reference sequence).

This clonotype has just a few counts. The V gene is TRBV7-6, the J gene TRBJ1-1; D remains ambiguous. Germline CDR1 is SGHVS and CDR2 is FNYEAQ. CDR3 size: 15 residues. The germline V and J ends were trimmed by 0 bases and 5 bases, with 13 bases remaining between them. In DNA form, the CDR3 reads TGTGCCAGCAGCTTAGCGTTTGCGGGCGGGACTGAAGCTTTCTTT. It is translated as CASSLAFAGGTEAFF. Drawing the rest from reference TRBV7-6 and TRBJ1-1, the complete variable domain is GAGVSQSPRYKVTKRGQDVALRCDPISGHVSLYWYRQALGQGPEFLTYFNYEAQQDKSGLPNDRFSAERPEGSISTLTIQRTEQRDSAMYRCASSLAFAGGTEAFFGQGTRLTVV.